This T cell receptor beta chain was observed in a study of T cells after yellow fever vaccination. Germline values: CDR1 LGHNA, CDR2 YSLEER. Germline trimming cut 1 base from V and 6 bases from J; bases unmatched to any gene: 5. This CDR3 has 15 residues. For TCR, cDNA came from 5'RACE template switching, which added a universal primer site and UMIs. TCRdb recomputed calls from the 5' RACE reads with MiXCR, one row per CDR3 protein. Of 500,000 to 650,000 distinct CDR3 sequences listed, 13% are singletons. Whole-study findings and limits: Abundant clonotypes from the bulk population could contaminate FACS-sorted repertoires. The secondary response showed a weaker magnitude and a faster peak, day 5 versus 15.

This clonotype was seen a few times. Its antigen is unknown. This clonotype originated in a man under 40 who received the YFV17D yellow fever vaccine. This specimen consisted of PBMCs, obtained on the day of the yellow fever booster vaccination. The chain employs TRBV4-3 and TRBJ1-5, with TRBD1 matching over 8 bases. The CDR3 nucleotides read TGCGCCAGCAGCCAAGGAACAGGGGGGAGTCAGCCCCAGCATTTT. It codes for CASSQGTGGSQPQHF.